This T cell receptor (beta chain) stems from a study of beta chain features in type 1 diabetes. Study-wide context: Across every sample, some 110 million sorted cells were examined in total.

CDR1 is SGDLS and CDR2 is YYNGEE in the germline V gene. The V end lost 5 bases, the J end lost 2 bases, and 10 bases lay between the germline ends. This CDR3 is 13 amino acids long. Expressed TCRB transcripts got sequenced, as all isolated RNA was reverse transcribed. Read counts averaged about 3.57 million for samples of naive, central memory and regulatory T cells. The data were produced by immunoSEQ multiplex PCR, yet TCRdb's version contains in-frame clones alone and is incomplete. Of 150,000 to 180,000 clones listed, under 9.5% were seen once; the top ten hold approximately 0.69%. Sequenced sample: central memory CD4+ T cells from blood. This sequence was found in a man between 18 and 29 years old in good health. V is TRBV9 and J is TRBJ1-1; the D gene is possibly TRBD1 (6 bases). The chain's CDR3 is CASSRDINTEAFF. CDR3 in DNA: TGTGCCAGCAGTCGGGACATAAACACTGAAGCTTTCTTT.